A selection of T cell receptor beta chains follows, all from one sample in a study of shared clonotypes between healthy human individuals. Generated by immunoSEQ multiplex PCR, the TCRdb table keeps only in-frame clones and is missing some. The sample includes around 2,100,000 clones, less than 95% seen only once; the top ten take 1% to 1.5%. The sequencing sample was made of naive CD8+ T cells sorted from blood. Every receptor here comes from a man in his late teens or twenties in good health. The CDR3 runs from the conserved cysteine through the conserved F or W. D genes are given only for firm matches. Expanded clones are given a class, and other clones once, few, many or no size at all.

V	D	J	size	length	DNA	CDR3
TRBV5-1	TRBD2	TRBJ2-2	once	18	TGCGCCAGCCGGCCGACTAGCGGGAGGGCCGGGAACACCGGGGAGCTGTTTTTT	CASRPTSGRAGNTGELFF
TRBV6-1	TRBD1	TRBJ2-7	.	13	TGTGCCAGCAGTACAGACAGGGGCTACGAGCAGTACTTC	CASSTDRGYEQYF
TRBV4-1	.	TRBJ2-5	.	14	TGCGCCAGCAGCCAAAGTAGGGGAACGGAGACCCAGTACTTC	CASSQSRGTETQYF
TRBV6-6	.	TRBJ2-7	.	13	TGTGCCAGCAGTTACTCGAATGCATACGAGCAGTACTTC	CASSYSNAYEQYF
TRBV19	TRBD2	TRBJ2-7	.	15	TGTGCCAGTAGTTCCCTAGCGGGAGGAAAGTACGAGCAGTACTTC	CASSSLAGGKYEQYF
TRBV30	.	TRBJ2-5	.	11	TGTGCCTGGGGGGAAGGGGAGACCCAGTACTTC	CAWGEGETQYF
TRBV2	TRBD1	TRBJ2-7	.	14	TGTGCCAGCAGCGTGACGGGACAGGGCTACGAGCAGTACTTC	CASSVTGQGYEQYF
TRBV7-6	.	TRBJ2-2	once	16	TGTGCCAGCAGCGCTCTCACGAGGGGGAACACCGGGGAGCTGTTTTTT	CASSALTRGNTGELFF
TRBV7-9	.	TRBJ2-2	.	13	TGTGCCAGCAGCTTATATGGGTCCGGGGAGCTGTTTTTT	CASSLYGSGELFF
TRBV7-9	TRBD1	TRBJ2-1	.	17	TGTGCCAGCAGCTTAGTATCCTCGACAGGGGGTACCAATGAGCAGTTCTTC	CASSLVSSTGGTNEQFF
TRBV4-3	.	TRBJ2-7	.	14	TGCGCCAGCAGCCCTGGGGCGGGCTCCTACGAGCAGTACTTC	CASSPGAGSYEQYF
TRBV11-2	TRBD1	TRBJ2-7	.	15	TGTGCCAGCAGCCCCCAGGACAGGGGACCCTACGAGCAGTACTTC	CASSPQDRGPYEQYF
TRBV13	TRBD1	TRBJ1-2	.	14	TGTGCCAGCAGCTTGAGGGGGCAGGGTTATGGCTACACCTTC	CASSLRGQGYGYTF
TRBV7-2	.	TRBJ2-1	.	15	TGTGCCAGCAGCTTAGCTAGCTCTTTTTTCGATGAGCAGTTCTTC	CASSLASSFFDEQFF
TRBV7-3	TRBD2	TRBJ2-1	.	18	TGTGCCAGCAGCTTAAGTGGCCTGGCGGGGGACTCCTACAATGAGCAGTTCTTC	CASSLSGLAGDSYNEQFF
TRBV9	.	TRBJ1-1	.	16	TGTGCCAGCAGCGGCCCCCTCTTGCAATTGAACACTGAAGCTTTCTTT	CASSGPLLQLNTEAFF
TRBV4-1	.	TRBJ2-7	once	13	TGCGCCAGCAGCCAAGATCGGAGCTACGAGCAGTACTTC	CASSQDRSYEQYF
TRBV27	.	TRBJ1-2	.	15	TGTGCCAGCAGTTTATCACGACAGCTGAGCTATGGCTACACCTTC	CASSLSRQLSYGYTF
TRBV7-9	TRBD1	TRBJ1-2	.	14	TGTGCCAGCAGCCCGGACAGGAGAGACTATGGCTACACCTTC	CASSPDRRDYGYTF
TRBV2	TRBD1	TRBJ1-5	.	15	TGTGCCAGCACCGAGGGACAGGGAATTCGTCAGCCCCAGCATTTT	CASTEGQGIRQPQHF
TRBV5-4	.	TRBJ1-2	.	13	TGTGCCAGCGGAACGGACAGTCAAGATGGCTACACCTTC	CASGTDSQDGYTF
TRBV27	.	TRBJ1-4	once	15	TGTGCCAGCAGTTTAGGGGCAGTTGAGCGTGAAAAACTGTTTTTT	CASSLGAVEREKLFF
TRBV18	.	TRBJ1-1	.	16	TGTGCCAGCTCACCACCGACCCAGGGGATGAACACTGAAGCTTTCTTT	CASSPPTQGMNTEAFF
TRBV7-9	TRBD2	TRBJ2-7	.	15	TGTGCCAGCAGCTTGAGCGACCGGGAGGTGAACGAGCAGTACTTC	CASSLSDREVNEQYF
TRBV7-2	.	TRBJ2-1	.	12	TGTGCCAGCAGCTTACGGCAGCCTGAGCAGTTCTTC	CASSLRQPEQFF
TRBV28	.	TRBJ2-3	.	10	TGTGCCAGCAGTAGGGATACGCAGTATTTT	CASSRDTQYF
TRBV5-1	.	TRBJ2-7	once	16	TGCGCCAGCAGCTTGGATAAGTTTGGGGGGACCTACGAGCAGTACTTC	CASSLDKFGGTYEQYF
TRBV5-6	.	TRBJ1-6	.	14	TGTGCCAGCAGCCCCCAGGGGTATAATTCACCCCTCCACTTT	CASSPQGYNSPLHF